A single sample gave rise to the 28 T cell receptor beta chains below, sequenced in a study of vaccination effects on CD4 cells after COVID-19. What these receptors recognize is not known. Some clones are missing from TCRdb's copy, which holds only in-frame ones; the method was immunoSEQ multiplex PCR. The data show about 73,000 clones, around 74% seen once. Sequencing was preceded by expansion of antigen-specific CD4+ T cells with viral peptide pools in the ViraFEST assay. Subsequent to a culture period of roughly 11 days, CD4+ T cells were isolated. Vaccine recipients had no previous SARS-CoV-2 infection; their nucleocapsid antibodies were negative. The material was CD4+ T cells from PBMCs cultured with HCoV-NL63 spike peptides, obtained before COVID-19 vaccination. These receptors originate from a human donor who received a COVID-19 vaccine.

The rearrangement uses TRBV30 and TRBJ1-6; tentatively, D is TRBD1 (6 bases). The V gene's germline CDR1 is GTSNPN and CDR2 SVGIG (reference sequence). The germline V and J ends were trimmed by 3 bases and 6 bases, with 18 bases remaining between them. This CDR3 region has 16 residues. CDR3 bases: TGTGCCTGGAGAATTATGGGGGGCCCTATTAATTCACCCCTCCACTTT. Translation: CAWRIMGGPINSPLHF.

The chain combines TRBV5-1 with TRBJ1-4, with D maybe TRBD1 (5 bases). The CDR3 extends over 14 amino acids. In germline, CDR1 is SGHRS, CDR2 YFSETQ. V was shortened by 4 bases and J by 0 bases, with 7 bases between the two germline ends. The CDR3 region is CASSRDPTNEKLFF. Here the CDR3 DNA reads TGCGCCAGCAGCAGGGACCCAACTAATGAAAAACTGTTTTTT. Combining the CDR3 with reference TRBV5-1 and TRBJ1-4 gives the whole variable domain KAGVTQTPRYLIKTRGQQVTLSCSPISGHRSVSWYQQTPGQGLQFLFEYFSETQRNKGNFPGRFSGRQFSNSRSEMNVSTLELGDSALYLCASSRDPTNEKLFFGSGTQLSVL.

The chain has TRBV5-5 and TRBJ2-3; D possibly corresponds to TRBD1 (6 bases). The CDR3 extends over 15 amino acids. CDR1 SGHKS and CDR2 YYEKEE come from the germline V gene (reference sequence). V lost 0 bases to trimming and J lost 4 bases, with 12 bases between them. As DNA, the CDR3 is TGTGCCAGCAGCTTGGACTTTGGGGGCGCAGATACGCAGTATTTT. Amino acids: CASSLDFGGADTQYF. Full variable domain (missing parts from reference TRBV5-5 and TRBJ2-3): DAGVTQSPTHLIKTRGQQVTLRCSPISGHKSVSWYQQVLGQGPQFIFQYYEKEERGRGNFPDRFSARQFPNYSSELNVNALLLGDSALYLCASSLDFGGADTQYFGPGTRLTVL.

V gene TRBV7-9 combines with J gene TRBJ2-5, with TRBD2 identical over 10 bases. After removal of 5 bases from V and 1 base from J, the junction contained 7 bases not matched to a gene. CDR1 and CDR2 from the germline V gene are SEHNR and FQNEAQ (reference sequence). The length of the CDR3 is 16 residues. The CDR3 DNA reads as TGTGCCAGCAGCCCGGGGACTAGCGACTTCCAAGAGACCCAGTACTTC. Its protein is CASSPGTSDFQETQYF.

The V gene is TRBV30, the J gene TRBJ2-1, with TRBD1 identical over 10 bases. V trimming: 5 bases; J trimming: 7 bases; junction bases outside the gene matches: 5. The CDR3 is 13 residues long. Germline assignment: CDR1 GTSNPN and CDR2 SVGIG (reference sequence). This CDR3 is CAWGTGVRNEQFF. CDR3 in DNA: TGTGCCTGGGGGACAGGGGTGAGAAATGAGCAGTTCTTC.

The table lists this clone with a few counts. This chain uses TRBV12-3 or TRBV12-4 with TRBJ1-1; D perhaps matches TRBD1 (5 bases). CDR3 length: 13 residues. Trimming cost V 6 bases and J 5 bases, with 13 bases left between them. The CDR3 DNA is TGTGCCAGCAGGAAAGCGGGGGTAACTGAAGCTTTCTTT. Amino acids: CASRKAGVTEAFF.

The chain has TRBV21-1 and TRBJ2-1. TRBV21-1 corresponds to a pseudogene. This CDR3 has 14 residues. CDR3 in DNA: TGTGCCAGCAGCAAGAAAGGACCCTACAATGAGCAGTTCTTC. Translating it yields CASSKKGPYNEQFF.

The chain employs TRBV5-1 and TRBJ1-3; D is uncertain. The germline V gene has CDR1 SGHRS and CDR2 YFSETQ. The ends were cut back, 0 bases at V and 0 bases at J, with 4 bases in the middle. The CDR3 consists of 14 residues. CDR3 amino acids: CASSLGSSGNTIYF. The CDR3 DNA reads as TGCGCCAGCAGCTTGGGTTCCTCTGGAAACACCATATATTTT. Filled out from reference TRBV5-1 and TRBJ1-3, the complete variable domain reads KAGVTQTPRYLIKTRGQQVTLSCSPISGHRSVSWYQQTPGQGLQFLFEYFSETQRNKGNFPGRFSGRQFSNSRSEMNVSTLELGDSALYLCASSLGSSGNTIYFGEGSWLTVV.

V is TRBV7-2 and J is TRBJ2-5; 9 bases are a match to TRBD1. The CDR3 is 17 amino acids. Germline V CDR1 and CDR2: SGHTA, FQGNSA. The V gene end was trimmed by 1 base and the J gene end by 0 bases; junction bases not matched to a gene: 6. The CDR3 DNA follows: TGTGCCAGCAGCTTAGTCCGGGGGACAGGGTACCAAGAGACCCAGTACTTC. Translation gives CASSLVRGTGYQETQYF. Together with reference TRBV7-2 and TRBJ2-5, the CDR3 gives the full variable domain: GAGVSQSPSNKVTEKGKDVELRCDPISGHTALYWYRQSLGQGLEFLIYFQGNSAPDKSGLPSDRFSAERTGGSVSTLTIQRTQQEDSAVYLCASSLVRGTGYQETQYFGPGTRLLVL.

This clone was detected only once. The genes are TRBV14 and TRBJ2-5; no clear D gene. The V and J ends lost 4 bases and 2 bases respectively, with 11 bases between them. CDR1 is SGHDN, CDR2 FVKESK, per germline. The length of the CDR3 is 14 residues. CDR3 sequence reads: CASSPTWAQETQYF. The CDR3 bases are TGTGCCAGCAGCCCAACCTGGGCGCAAGAGACCCAGTACTTC.

The chain combines TRBV19 with TRBJ1-5; 8 nucleotides match TRBD1. V gave up 6 bases and J gave up 7 bases; unmatched junction bases: 11. The CDR3 runs 15 residues. Germline V gene sequence: CDR1 LNHDA, CDR2 SQIVND (reference sequence). CDR3 sequence (DNA): TGTGCCAGTAGCATTCAGACAGGGGTAGGACAGCCCCAGCATTTT. Its protein is CASSIQTGVGQPQHF.

The CDR3: CASSVRVQGLPGADTQYF. CDR3 nucleotide sequence: TGTGCCAGCAGCGTAAGGGTCCAGGGTCTACCCGGCGCAGATACGCAGTATTTT. The chain carries TRBV9 and TRBJ2-3; D possibly corresponds to TRBD1 (5 bases). Trimming cost V 1 base and J 4 bases, with 22 bases left between them. The length of the CDR3 is 18 residues. Germline V gene data show CDR1 as SGDLS and CDR2 as YYNGEE.

The chain employs TRBV19 and TRBJ2-7; TRBD2 matches at 9 bases. The CDR3 runs 15 residues. Germline lookup yields CDR1 LNHDA and CDR2 SQIVND (reference sequence). V was pared by 6 bases and J by 6 bases, with 12 bases of the junction left unmatched. CDR3 loop: CASSLGLASRREQYV. CDR3 coding DNA: TGTGCCAGTAGCCTGGGACTAGCAAGCCGACGCGAGCAGTACGTC.

The J gene is TRBJ1-6, the V gene TRBV30; D is unresolved. The CDR3 is 15 residues long. V shed 0 bases and J shed 5 bases, with 11 bases lying between them. Germline V lookup: CDR1 GTSNPN, CDR2 SVGIG (reference sequence). The CDR3 DNA is TGTGCCTGGAGTGTACGTGGGATGAATAATTCACCCCTCCACTTT. Its protein product is CAWSVRGMNNSPLHF.

This chain joins TRBV6-4 and TRBJ1-2; D remains unclear. The CDR3 contains 13 residues. The germline gives CDR1 MRHNA, CDR2 SNTAGT. The V end lost 6 bases, the J end lost 2 bases, and 10 bases lay between the germline ends. CDR3: CASSPTANYGYTF. The CDR3 bases are TGTGCCAGCAGCCCGACGGCGAACTATGGCTACACCTTC.

This clone was seen more than once but under ten times. This chain joins TRBV28 and TRBJ2-7, with 7 bases lining up with TRBD1. Germline V CDR1 and CDR2: MDHEN, SYDVKM. J was trimmed by 1 base and V by 3 bases; bases with no gene match: 3. The CDR3 runs to 14 residues. The CDR3 nucleotides read TGTGCCAGCAGTTTGAGACAGGGTTCCTACGAGCAGTACGTC. Translated, it gives CASSLRQGSYEQYV.

The chain combines TRBV5-6 with TRBJ2-3, with D hard to call. The CDR3 totals 13 residues. Per germline, CDR1 SGHDT and CDR2 YYEEEE. V dropped 4 bases and J dropped 4 bases, with 10 bases sitting between them. The CDR3 spells CASSRVGPDTQYF. The CDR3 DNA is TGTGCCAGCAGCCGGGTGGGCCCAGATACGCAGTATTTT.

The CDR3 nucleotides are TGTGCCAGCAGCTTGGATAGGGGTGAAAAACTGTTTTTT. It is translated as CASSLDRGEKLFF. The J gene is TRBJ1-4, the V gene TRBV5-4, with D possibly being TRBD1 (5 bases). V lost 0 bases and J 7 bases, leaving 7 bases between the germline ends. This CDR3 region has 13 residues. CDR1 is SGHNT, CDR2 YYREEE, per germline (reference sequence). Complete variable domain (other parts from reference TRBV5-4 and TRBJ1-4): ETGVTQSPTHLIKTRGQQVTLRCSSQSGHNTVSWYQQALGQGPQFIFQYYREEENGRGNFPPRFSGLQFPNYSSELNVNALELDDSALYLCASSLDRGEKLFFGSGTQLSVL.

The chain is built from TRBV14 and TRBJ1-3, with D possibly being TRBD1 (6 bases). CDR3 size: 20 residues. Trimming cost V 0 bases and J 0 bases, with 21 bases left between them. The germline CDR1 and CDR2 sequences are SGHDN and FVKESK. This CDR3 is CASSQDHPGAVLGSGNTIYF. CDR3 DNA sequence: TGTGCCAGCAGCCAAGATCACCCAGGGGCCGTATTAGGCTCTGGAAACACCATATATTTT. Full variable domain (missing parts from reference TRBV14 and TRBJ1-3): EAGVTQFPSHSVIEKGQTVTLRCDPISGHDNLYWYRRVMGKEIKFLLHFVKESKQDESGMPNNRFLAERTGGTYSTLKVQPAELEDSGVYFCASSQDHPGAVLGSGNTIYFGEGSWLTVV.

This rearrangement joins TRBV7-3 to TRBJ2-3; 12 nucleotides align to TRBD2. CDR1 and CDR2 (germline): SGHTA, FQGTGA. V shed 5 bases, J shed 4 bases, and the junction held 13 bases outside the gene matches. The CDR3 loop spans 18 amino acids. In DNA form, the CDR3 reads TGTGCCAGCAGCCCACAATCCCTACTAGCGGGGGGCGCAGATACGCAGTATTTT. Its protein is CASSPQSLLAGGADTQYF.

This clone was seen only a few times. The chain uses TRBV4-3 and TRBJ2-1; D is undetermined. The CDR3 length is 17 residues. Trimming left V 3 bases short and J 0 bases short, with 15 bases between. Germline loops: CDR1 LGHNA, CDR2 YSLEER. This chain's CDR3 is CASSQAPPVFSYNEQFF. The DNA of the CDR3 is TGCGCCAGCAGCCAGGCTCCCCCGGTTTTCTCCTACAATGAGCAGTTCTTC.

This chain links TRBV19 with TRBJ1-5, with D perhaps matching TRBD1 (5 bases). The germline V gene encodes CDR1 LNHDA and CDR2 SQIVND (reference sequence). V lost 6 bases, J lost 4 bases, and 10 bases lay in between. The CDR3 runs to 13 residues. CDR3 sequence: CASRRGVNQPQHF. Here the CDR3 DNA reads TGTGCCAGTAGACGGGGCGTTAATCAGCCCCAGCATTTT.

The rearrangement joins TRBV6-5 to TRBJ1-1; D is unclear. The CDR3 is 13 amino acids. Between the trimmed V and J ends, which lost 8 bases and 1 base, there was a span of 11 bases. Germline loops: CDR1 MNHEY, CDR2 SVGAGI. The chain's CDR3 is CASGSGTNTEAFF. The CDR3, as DNA: TGTGCCAGCGGATCGGGAACGAACACTGAAGCTTTCTTT.

The chain has TRBV5-1 and TRBJ1-1; D remains unclear. V dropped 2 bases and J dropped 1 base, with 9 bases sitting between them. From germline, CDR1 is SGHRS and CDR2 YFSETQ. CDR3 length: 14 amino acids. CDR3 in amino acids: CASSFQEKNTEAFF. The CDR3 region has the DNA TGCGCCAGCAGCTTCCAGGAGAAGAACACTGAAGCTTTCTTT.

The rearrangement uses TRBV7-2 and TRBJ2-2, with D possibly TRBD2 on 5 matching bases. The V end lost 7 bases, the J end lost 0 bases, and 12 bases lay between the germline ends. Per the germline V gene, CDR1 is SGHTA and CDR2 is FQGNSA. This CDR3 has 15 residues. As DNA, the CDR3 is TGTGCCAGCACCCCGGGGTACGCGAACACCGGGGAGCTGTTTTTT. Its translation is CASTPGYANTGELFF.

The genes are TRBV19 and TRBJ1-1; D call uncertain. The ends were cut back, 5 bases at V and 12 bases at J, with 16 bases in the middle. This CDR3 is 12 amino acids long. Germline V gene sequence: CDR1 LNHDA, CDR2 SQIVND (reference sequence). Here the CDR3 DNA reads TGTGCCAGTAGTGGTCCGCCGGGGATTCCTTTCTTT. Its protein product is CASSGPPGIPFF.

The chain has TRBV19 and TRBJ1-2; the D gene is possibly TRBD1 (5 bases). The V gene lost 0 bases and the J gene lost 2 bases, with 7 bases spanning the gap. This CDR3 comprises 14 residues. Germline loops: CDR1 LNHDA, CDR2 SQIVND (reference sequence). The CDR3 DNA is TGTGCCAGTAGTATAGATAACAGGAACTATGGCTACACCTTC. Protein product: CASSIDNRNYGYTF.

The chain joins TRBV10-2 to TRBJ1-1; 8 positions match TRBD1. The CDR3 sequence is 12 residues long. Losses at the gene ends were 6 bases for V and 4 bases for J; bases not matched to a gene: 1. Looked up from germline, CDR1 is WSHSY and CDR2 is SAAADI. CDR3: CASSTGGTEAFF. CDR3 nucleotide sequence: TGCGCCAGCAGCACAGGGGGCACTGAAGCTTTCTTT.